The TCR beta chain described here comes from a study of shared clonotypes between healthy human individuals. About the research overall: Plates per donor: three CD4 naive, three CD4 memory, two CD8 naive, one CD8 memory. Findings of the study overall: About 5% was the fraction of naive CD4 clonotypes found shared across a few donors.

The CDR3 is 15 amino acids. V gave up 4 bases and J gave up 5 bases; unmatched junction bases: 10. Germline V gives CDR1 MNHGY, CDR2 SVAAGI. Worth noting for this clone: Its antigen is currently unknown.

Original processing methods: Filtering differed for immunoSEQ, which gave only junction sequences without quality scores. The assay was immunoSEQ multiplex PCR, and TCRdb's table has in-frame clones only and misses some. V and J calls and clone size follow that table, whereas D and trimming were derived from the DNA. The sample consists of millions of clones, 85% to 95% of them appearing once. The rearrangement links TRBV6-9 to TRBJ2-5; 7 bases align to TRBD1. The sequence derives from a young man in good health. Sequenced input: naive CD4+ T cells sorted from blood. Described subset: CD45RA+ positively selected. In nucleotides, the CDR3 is TGTGCCAGCAGTTCCGAGACAGGGAATAGGGAGACCCAGTACTTC. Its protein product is CASSSETGNRETQYF.